This T cell receptor (beta chain) was retrieved from a study of identical twins. Study results and caveats: Models predicted less out-of-frame TCR alpha sharing in monozygotic twins than was found. Abundant beta clonotypes from cord blood had fewer insertions, unlike memory repertoires, which showed none.

In every case, the donor was a healthy Caucasian. The CDR3 is 13 residues long. CDR1 and CDR2 (germline): MNHNY, SVGAGI (reference sequence). V was shortened by 5 bases and J by 6 bases, with 11 bases between the two germline ends. In its sample, this clonotype was seen a few times. Its matching antigen is unknown. TCRdb passed the 5' RACE reads through MiXCR, listing each CDR3 protein once. Among about 1.7 million distinct CDR3 sequences listed, 25% to 35% were seen once. The chain joins TRBV6-6 to TRBJ2-4; D is possibly TRBD1 or TRBD2 (7 bases each). This receptor was obtained from a newborn girl in good health. The sequenced material came from cord blood. Written as DNA, the CDR3 is TGTGCCAGCAGTGACAGGGAGGGAAACATTCAGTACTTC. Protein sequence: CASSDREGNIQYF.